Only a few counts were recorded for the clone carrying this T cell receptor beta chain. The antigen remains undetermined. CDR3 size: 14 residues. The germline V gene has CDR1 MDHEN and CDR2 SYDVKM. V was pared by 6 bases and J by 9 bases, with 12 bases of the junction left unmatched. Study results and limitations: In terms of TCR gene usage, tumor memory CD4+ T cells clustered together with blood and lymph node memory CD4+ cells, as well as with lymph node naive CD4+ cells. Tumor-infiltrating Treg TCR alpha and beta sequences overlapped most with tumor naive CD4+ T cells, then blood naive.

After constant-region reverse-primer amplification, full-length variable regions underwent semi-nested PCR with Nested Universal Primer A. One entry per CDR3 protein, called by TCRdb with MiXCR from the 5' RACE reads. The sample carries about 46,000 distinct CDR3 sequences, more than 25% recorded once. This chain joins TRBV28 and TRBJ2-3, with 7 bases fitting TRBD2. The receptor was isolated from a female donor with breast cancer. Sequencing was carried out using naive CD4+ T cells sorted from blood. Subset indicated: naive CD4+ T cells, CD4+CD45RA+CD25-. In nucleotides, the CDR3 is TGTGCCAGCAGGGGGGGAGGGGTTACGGAAACGCAGTATTTT. This gives the protein CASRGGGVTETQYF.